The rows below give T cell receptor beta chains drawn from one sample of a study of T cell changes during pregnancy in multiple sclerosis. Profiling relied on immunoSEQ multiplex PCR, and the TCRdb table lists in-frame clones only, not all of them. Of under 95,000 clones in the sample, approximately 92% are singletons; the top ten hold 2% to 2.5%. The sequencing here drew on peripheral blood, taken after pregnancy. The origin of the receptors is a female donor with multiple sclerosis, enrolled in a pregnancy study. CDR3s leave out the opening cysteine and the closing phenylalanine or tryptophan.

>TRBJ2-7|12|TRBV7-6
ASSTGLAFYEQY
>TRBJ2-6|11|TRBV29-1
SALAEGPGVLT
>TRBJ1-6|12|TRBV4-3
ASRQGLHNSPLH
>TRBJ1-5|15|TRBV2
ASSIYISRDTNQPQH
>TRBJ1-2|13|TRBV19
ASSKTGGGSDGYT
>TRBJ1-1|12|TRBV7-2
ASSLAFRSSGAF
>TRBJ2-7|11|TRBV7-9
ASNPTGPYEQY
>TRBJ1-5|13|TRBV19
ASSVQGGSNQPQH
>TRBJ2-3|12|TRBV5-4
ASSPGTSTDTQY
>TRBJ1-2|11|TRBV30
AWRQGAGYGYT
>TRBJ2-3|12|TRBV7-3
ASSLQTSGDTQY
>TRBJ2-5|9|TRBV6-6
ASSTEGTQY
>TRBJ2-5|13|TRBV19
ASRPGLAGQETQY
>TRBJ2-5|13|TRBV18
ASSPRARVEETQY
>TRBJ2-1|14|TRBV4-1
ASSQDTSGLQWEQF
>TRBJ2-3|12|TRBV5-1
ASYVATGTDTQY
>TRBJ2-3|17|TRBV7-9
ASSSLGGRSEWVPDTQY
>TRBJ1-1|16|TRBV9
ASSVGGGGTLAGTEAF
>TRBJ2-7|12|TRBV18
ASSREGQTYEQY
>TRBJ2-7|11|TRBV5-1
ASSLGGESEQY
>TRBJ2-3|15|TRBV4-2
ASSQGLAGASTDTQY
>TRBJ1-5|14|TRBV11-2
ASSLGAADSNQPQH
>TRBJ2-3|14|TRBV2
ASSELAGGRSNTQY
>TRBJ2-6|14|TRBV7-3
ASSTRAISGANVLT
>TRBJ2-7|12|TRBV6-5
ASSLYQQLSGQY
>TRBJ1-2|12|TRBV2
ASRADIINYGYT
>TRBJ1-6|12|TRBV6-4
ASSLGQTNSPLH
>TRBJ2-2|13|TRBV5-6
ASSFLTSGARELF
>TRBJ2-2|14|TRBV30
AWSIPRATNTGELF
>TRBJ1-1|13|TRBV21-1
ASRISRQGKAEAF
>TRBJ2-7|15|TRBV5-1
ASSPLGLASTSYEQY
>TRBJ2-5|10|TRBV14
ASSRAWETQY
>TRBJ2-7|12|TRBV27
ASSTPFSSYEQY
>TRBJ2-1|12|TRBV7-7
ASSPGDRVNEQF
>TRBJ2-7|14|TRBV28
ASSSPRRAISYEQY
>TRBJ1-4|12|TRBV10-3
AISDDRPPEKLF
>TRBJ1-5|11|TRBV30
AWSLQGNQPQH
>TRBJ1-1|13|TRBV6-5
ASSKPGQGMTEAF
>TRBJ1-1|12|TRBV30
AWAKGQLNTEAF
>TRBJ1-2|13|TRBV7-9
ASSPGTGGSHGYT
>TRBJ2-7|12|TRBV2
ASSPAGRGYEQY
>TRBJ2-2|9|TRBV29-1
SALNFEELF
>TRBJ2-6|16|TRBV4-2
ASSQEGQGRAGANVLT
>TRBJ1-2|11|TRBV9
ASSLESDYGYT
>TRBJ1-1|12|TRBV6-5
ASSPRGLGTEAF
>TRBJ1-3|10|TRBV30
AWRQSGNTIY
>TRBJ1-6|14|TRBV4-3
ASSQDQGVSNSPLH
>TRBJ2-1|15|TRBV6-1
ASSDLSGSSSYNEQF
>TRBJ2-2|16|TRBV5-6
ASSTRQGYWANTGELF
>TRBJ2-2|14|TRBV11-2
ASSGAVETNTGELF
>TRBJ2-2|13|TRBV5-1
ASQTGGADGGELF
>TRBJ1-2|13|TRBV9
ASSPRPGSDYGYT
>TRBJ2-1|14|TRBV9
ASSGAGLASYNEQF
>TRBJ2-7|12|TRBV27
ASRLAGGLDEQY
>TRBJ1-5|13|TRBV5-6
ASSLNGQAFQPQH
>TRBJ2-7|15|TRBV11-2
ASSLDPRRSNTYEQY
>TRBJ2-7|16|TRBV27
ASSLSPMDRGRAPRQY
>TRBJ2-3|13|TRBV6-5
ASSFTGARPDTQY
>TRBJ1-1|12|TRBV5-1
ASSPDSRGTEAF